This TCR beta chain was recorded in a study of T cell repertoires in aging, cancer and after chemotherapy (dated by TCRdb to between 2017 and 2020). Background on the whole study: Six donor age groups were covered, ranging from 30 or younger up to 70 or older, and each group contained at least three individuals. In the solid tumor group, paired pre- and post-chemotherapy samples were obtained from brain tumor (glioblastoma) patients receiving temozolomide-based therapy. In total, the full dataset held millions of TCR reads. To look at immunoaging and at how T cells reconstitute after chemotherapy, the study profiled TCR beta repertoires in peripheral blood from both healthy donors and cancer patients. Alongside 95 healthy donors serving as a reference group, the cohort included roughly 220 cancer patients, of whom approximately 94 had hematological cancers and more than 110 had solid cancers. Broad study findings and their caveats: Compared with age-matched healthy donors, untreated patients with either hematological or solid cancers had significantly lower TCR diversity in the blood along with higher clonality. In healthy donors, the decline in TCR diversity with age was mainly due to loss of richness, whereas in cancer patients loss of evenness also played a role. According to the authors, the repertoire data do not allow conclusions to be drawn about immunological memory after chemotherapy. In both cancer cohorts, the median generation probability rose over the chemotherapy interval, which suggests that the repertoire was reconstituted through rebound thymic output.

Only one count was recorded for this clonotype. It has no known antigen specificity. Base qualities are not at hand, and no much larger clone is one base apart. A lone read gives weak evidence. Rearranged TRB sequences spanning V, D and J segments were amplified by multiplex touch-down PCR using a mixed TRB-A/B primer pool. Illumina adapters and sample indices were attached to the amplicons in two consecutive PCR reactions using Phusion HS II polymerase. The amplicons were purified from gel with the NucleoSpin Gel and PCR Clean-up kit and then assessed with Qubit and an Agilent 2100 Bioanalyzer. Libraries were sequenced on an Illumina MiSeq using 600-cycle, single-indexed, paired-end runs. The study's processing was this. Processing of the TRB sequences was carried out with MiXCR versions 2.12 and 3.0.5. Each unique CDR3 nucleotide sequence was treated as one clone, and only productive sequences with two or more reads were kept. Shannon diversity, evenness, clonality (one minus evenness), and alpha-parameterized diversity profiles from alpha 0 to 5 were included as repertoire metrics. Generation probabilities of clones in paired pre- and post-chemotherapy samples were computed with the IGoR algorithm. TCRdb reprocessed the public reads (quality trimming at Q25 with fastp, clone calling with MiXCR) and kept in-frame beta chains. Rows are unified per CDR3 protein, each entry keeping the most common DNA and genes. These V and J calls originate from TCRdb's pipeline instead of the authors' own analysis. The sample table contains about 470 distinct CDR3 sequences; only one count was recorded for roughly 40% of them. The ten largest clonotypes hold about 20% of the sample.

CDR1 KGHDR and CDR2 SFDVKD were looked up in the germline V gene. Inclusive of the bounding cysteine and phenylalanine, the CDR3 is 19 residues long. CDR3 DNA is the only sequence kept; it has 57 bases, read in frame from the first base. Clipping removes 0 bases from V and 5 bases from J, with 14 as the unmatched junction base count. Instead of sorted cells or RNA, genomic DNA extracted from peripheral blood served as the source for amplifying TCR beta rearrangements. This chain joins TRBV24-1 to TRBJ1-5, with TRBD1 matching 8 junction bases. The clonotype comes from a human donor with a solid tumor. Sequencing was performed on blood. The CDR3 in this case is CATSDLPSWVQGVHQPQHF. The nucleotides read TGTGCCACCAGTGATTTGCCAAGCTGGGTACAGGGGGTTCATCAGCCCCAGCATTTT.